This TCR beta chain was captured by sequencing in a study of cytomegalovirus exposure and HLA in healthy donors. Study-level information: Of all 380 or so donors who were genotyped, 75% to 85% belonged to the Caucasian-associated ancestry cluster. Findings and caveats of the study: Associated with HLA alleles at 0.05 false discovery rate in a later analysis were 16,951 TCR beta sequences.

Germline CDR1 reads LGHNA; CDR2 reads YNFKEQ. After removal of 3 bases from V and 3 bases from J, the junction contained 10 bases not matched to a gene. CDR3 length equals 17 residues. In the PCR, 60 Vbeta and 13 Jbeta primers were used. The data were produced by immunoSEQ multiplex PCR, yet TCRdb's version contains in-frame clones alone and is incomplete. The sample includes about 140,000 clones. Details on this clone: Its antigen is unidentified.

The specimen sequenced was PBMCs. The TCR comes from a woman under 30 in good health and CMV-seronegative. The chain couples TRBV4-2 to TRBJ2-7, with 11 bases aligning to TRBD2. CDR3 protein: CASSQSSGTSGYYEQYF. The DNA of the CDR3 is TGTGCCAGCAGCCAGTCCTCCGGGACTAGCGGTTACTACGAGCAGTACTTC.